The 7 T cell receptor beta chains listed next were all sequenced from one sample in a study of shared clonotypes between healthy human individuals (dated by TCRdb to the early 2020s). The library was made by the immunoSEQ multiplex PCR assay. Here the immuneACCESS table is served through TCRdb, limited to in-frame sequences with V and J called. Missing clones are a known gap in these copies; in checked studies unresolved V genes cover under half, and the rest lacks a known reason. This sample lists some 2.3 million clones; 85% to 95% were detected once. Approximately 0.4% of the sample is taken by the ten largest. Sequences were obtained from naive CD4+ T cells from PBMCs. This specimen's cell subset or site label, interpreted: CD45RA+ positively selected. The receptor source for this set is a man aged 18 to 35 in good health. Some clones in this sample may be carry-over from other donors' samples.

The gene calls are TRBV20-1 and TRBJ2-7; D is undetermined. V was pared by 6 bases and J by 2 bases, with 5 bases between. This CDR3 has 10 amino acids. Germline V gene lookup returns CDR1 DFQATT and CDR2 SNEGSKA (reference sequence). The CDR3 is CSAAPYEQYF. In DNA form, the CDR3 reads TGCAGTGCCGCCCCCTACGAGCAGTACTTC.

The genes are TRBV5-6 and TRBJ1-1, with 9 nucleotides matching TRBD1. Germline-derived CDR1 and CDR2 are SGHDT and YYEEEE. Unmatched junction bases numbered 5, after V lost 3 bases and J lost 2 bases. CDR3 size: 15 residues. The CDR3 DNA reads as TGTGCCAGCAGCTCCGGGACAGGGACCAACACTGAAGCTTTCTTT. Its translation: CASSSGTGTNTEAFF.

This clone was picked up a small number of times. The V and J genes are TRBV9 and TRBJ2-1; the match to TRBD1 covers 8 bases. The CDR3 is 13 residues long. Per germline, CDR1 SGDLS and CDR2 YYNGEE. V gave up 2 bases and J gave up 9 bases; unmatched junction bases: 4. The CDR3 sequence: CASSVPGGGEQFF. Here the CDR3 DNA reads TGTGCCAGCAGCGTGCCAGGGGGCGGTGAGCAGTTCTTC. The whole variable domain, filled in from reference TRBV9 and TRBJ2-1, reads DSGVTQTPKHLITATGQRVTLRCSPRSGDLSVYWYQQSLDQGLQFLIQYYNGEERAKGNILERFSAQQFPDLHSELNLSSLELGDSALYFCASSVPGGGEQFFGPGTRLTVL.

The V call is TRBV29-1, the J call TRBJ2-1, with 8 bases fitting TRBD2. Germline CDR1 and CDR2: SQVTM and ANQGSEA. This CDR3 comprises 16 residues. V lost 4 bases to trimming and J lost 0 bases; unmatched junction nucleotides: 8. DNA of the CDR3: TGCAGCGTTGCACGGCTAGCGGGCAGCTCCTACAATGAGCAGTTCTTC. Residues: CSVARLAGSSYNEQFF.

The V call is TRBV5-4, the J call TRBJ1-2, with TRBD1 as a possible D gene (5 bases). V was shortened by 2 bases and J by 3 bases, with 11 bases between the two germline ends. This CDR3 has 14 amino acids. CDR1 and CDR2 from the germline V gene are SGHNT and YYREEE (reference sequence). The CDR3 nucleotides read TGTGCCAGCAGCTTCCAGGGTGAGGACTATGGCTACACCTTC. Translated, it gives CASSFQGEDYGYTF. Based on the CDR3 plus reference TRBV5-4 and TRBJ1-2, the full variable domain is ETGVTQSPTHLIKTRGQQVTLRCSSQSGHNTVSWYQQALGQGPQFIFQYYREEENGRGNFPPRFSGLQFPNYSSELNVNALELDDSALYLCASSFQGEDYGYTFGSGTRLTVV.

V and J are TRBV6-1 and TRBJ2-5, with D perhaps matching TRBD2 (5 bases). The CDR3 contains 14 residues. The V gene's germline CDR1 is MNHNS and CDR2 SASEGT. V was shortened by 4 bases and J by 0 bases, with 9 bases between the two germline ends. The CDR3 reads CASSVGANQETQYF. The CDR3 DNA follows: TGTGCCAGCAGTGTGGGAGCGAACCAAGAGACCCAGTACTTC.

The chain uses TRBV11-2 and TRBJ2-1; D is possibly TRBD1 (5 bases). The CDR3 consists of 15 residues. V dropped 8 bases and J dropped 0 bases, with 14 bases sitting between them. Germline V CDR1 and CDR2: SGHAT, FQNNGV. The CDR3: CASRFGASSYNEQFF. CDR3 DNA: TGTGCCAGCCGATTTGGGGCAAGCTCCTACAATGAGCAGTTCTTC.